This T cell receptor (beta chain) was captured by sequencing in a study of blood T cells in healthy people across ages. CDR3 length equals 13 residues. V was trimmed by 4 bases and J by 10 bases, leaving 15 bases between them. The V gene's germline CDR1 is SGHKS and CDR2 YYEKEE (reference sequence). General observations from the study: It was found that TCR beta diversity correlated strongly with the percentage of naive T cells. The long-lived group displayed more naive CD4+ cells, plus higher diversity, than the aged donors did.

A sample-barcoded 5' primer and a J-beta primer mix were used in a second PCR of about 7 to 12 cycles. TCRdb re-analysed the 5' RACE reads in MiXCR, keeping a single row per CDR3 protein. The top ten clones hold approximately 32% of a sample with fewer than 900,000 distinct CDR3 sequences, about half of them seen once. This clonotype showed up just a few times. Its antigen is not identified. All donors came from Russia, were Caucasian and healthy, and spanned ages roughly 6 to 100. Every donor provided 7.5 to 10 milliliters of peripheral blood. The sequenced sample was blood. The V gene is TRBV5-5, the J gene TRBJ2-1, with D possibly matching TRBD2 (6 bases). The sequence was obtained from an older woman in good health. The CDR3 DNA reads TGTGCCAGCAGCCTGGGACTCCCGGGCGAGCAGTTCTTC. Translation: CASSLGLPGEQFF.